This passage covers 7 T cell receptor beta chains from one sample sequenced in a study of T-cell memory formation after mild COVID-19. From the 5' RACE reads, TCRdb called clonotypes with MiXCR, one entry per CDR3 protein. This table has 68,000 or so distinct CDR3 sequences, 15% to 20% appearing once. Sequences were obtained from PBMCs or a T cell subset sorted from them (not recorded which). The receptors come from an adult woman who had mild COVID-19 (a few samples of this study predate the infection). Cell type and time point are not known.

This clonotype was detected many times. The CDR3 region is CASSVAELSNTGELFF. The CDR3 region has the DNA TGTGCCAGCAGCGTAGCGGAGCTCTCGAACACCGGGGAGCTGTTTTTT. This chain connects TRBV9 to TRBJ2-2; D call uncertain. In germline, CDR1 is SGDLS, CDR2 YYNGEE. V gave up 0 bases and J gave up 0 bases, with 9 bases separating them. The CDR3 spans 16 residues.

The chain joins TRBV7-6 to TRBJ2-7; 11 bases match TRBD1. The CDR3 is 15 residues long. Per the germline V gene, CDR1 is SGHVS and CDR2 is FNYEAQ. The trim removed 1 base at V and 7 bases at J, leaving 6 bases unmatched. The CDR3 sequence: CASSLEGTGGGEQYF. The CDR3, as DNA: TGTGCCAGCAGCTTAGAGGGGACAGGGGGTGGAGAGCAGTACTTC.

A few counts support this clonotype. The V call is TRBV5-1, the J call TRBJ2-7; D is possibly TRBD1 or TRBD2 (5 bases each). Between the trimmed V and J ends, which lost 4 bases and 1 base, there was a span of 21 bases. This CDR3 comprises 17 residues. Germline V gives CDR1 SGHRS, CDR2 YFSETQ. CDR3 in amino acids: CASSVVPFRDVSYEQYF. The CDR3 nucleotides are TGCGCCAGCAGCGTAGTCCCTTTTCGGGACGTATCCTACGAGCAGTACTTC.

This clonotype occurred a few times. CDR3 amino acids: CASSIGGSGANVLTF. For the CDR3, the DNA is TGTGCCAGTAGTATAGGTGGATCTGGGGCCAACGTCCTGACTTTC. The chain couples TRBV19 to TRBJ2-6; D remains unclear. The length of the CDR3 is 15 residues. CDR1 and CDR2 (germline): LNHDA, SQIVND (reference sequence). V shed 1 base and J shed 1 base, with 5 bases lying between them.

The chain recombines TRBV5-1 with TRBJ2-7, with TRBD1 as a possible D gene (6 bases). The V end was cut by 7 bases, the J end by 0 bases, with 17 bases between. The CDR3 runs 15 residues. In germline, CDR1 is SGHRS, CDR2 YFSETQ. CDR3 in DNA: TGCGCCAGCGCTACAGTATGGGGGCCCTCCTACGAGCAGTACTTC. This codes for CASATVWGPSYEQYF.

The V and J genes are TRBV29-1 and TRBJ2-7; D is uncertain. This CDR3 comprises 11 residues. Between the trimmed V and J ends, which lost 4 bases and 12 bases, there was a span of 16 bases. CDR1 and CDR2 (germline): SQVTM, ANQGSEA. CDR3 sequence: CSVGNAYERYF. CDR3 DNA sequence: TGCAGCGTTGGGAATGCCTACGAGAGGTACTTC.

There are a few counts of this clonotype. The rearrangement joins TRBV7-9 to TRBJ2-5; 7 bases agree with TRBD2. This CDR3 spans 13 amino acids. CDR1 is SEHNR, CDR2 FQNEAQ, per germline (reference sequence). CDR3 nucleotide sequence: TGTGCGGCGGCGGGACTATTCCCAGAGACCCAGTACTTC. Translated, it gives CAAAGLFPETQYF.